By sample share, the clone carrying this T cell receptor (beta chain) is medium-sized. Its target is unknown. This beta chain lies outside the target of a library built for alpha chains; its clone size means little. The data stem from a study of HIV-infected patients and healthy controls. CDR1 SGHTA and CDR2 FQGTGA come from the germline V gene. The CDR3 length is 15 residues. Losses at the gene ends were 5 bases for V and 5 bases for J; bases not matched to a gene: 10. Overall study results and limits: A major limitation was that merely sixteen HIV-infected individuals were processed.

Roughly three months, about 14 weeks, into antiretroviral therapy, follow-up blood was collected. The repertoire came from unfractionated whole blood and reflected all unsorted peripheral T cells. Reverse transcription used approximately 500 ng RNA and constant-region primers for alpha and beta. Using multiplexing indices, alpha and beta chain libraries were generated apart by chain-specific third strand synthesis. MiXCR, run by TCRdb on the 5' RACE reads, gives a single entry per CDR3 protein. The data show around 8,600 distinct CDR3 sequences, roughly 6.8% seen once. Sequences were derived from blood, sampled during antiretroviral therapy. The sequence derives from an adult with HIV infection. The chain is built from TRBV7-3 and TRBJ2-5, with 8 bases identical to TRBD2. The CDR3 nucleotides are TGTGCCAGCAGCAATAGCGGGGCCCCACGGGAGACCCAGTACTTC. This codes for CASSNSGAPRETQYF. Full variable domain (missing parts from reference TRBV7-3 and TRBJ2-5): GAGVSQTPSNKVTEKGKYVELRCDPISGHTALYWYRQSLGQGPEFLIYFQGTGAADDSGLPNDRFFAVRPEGSVSTLKIQRTERGDSAVYLCASSNSGAPRETQYFGPGTRLLVL.